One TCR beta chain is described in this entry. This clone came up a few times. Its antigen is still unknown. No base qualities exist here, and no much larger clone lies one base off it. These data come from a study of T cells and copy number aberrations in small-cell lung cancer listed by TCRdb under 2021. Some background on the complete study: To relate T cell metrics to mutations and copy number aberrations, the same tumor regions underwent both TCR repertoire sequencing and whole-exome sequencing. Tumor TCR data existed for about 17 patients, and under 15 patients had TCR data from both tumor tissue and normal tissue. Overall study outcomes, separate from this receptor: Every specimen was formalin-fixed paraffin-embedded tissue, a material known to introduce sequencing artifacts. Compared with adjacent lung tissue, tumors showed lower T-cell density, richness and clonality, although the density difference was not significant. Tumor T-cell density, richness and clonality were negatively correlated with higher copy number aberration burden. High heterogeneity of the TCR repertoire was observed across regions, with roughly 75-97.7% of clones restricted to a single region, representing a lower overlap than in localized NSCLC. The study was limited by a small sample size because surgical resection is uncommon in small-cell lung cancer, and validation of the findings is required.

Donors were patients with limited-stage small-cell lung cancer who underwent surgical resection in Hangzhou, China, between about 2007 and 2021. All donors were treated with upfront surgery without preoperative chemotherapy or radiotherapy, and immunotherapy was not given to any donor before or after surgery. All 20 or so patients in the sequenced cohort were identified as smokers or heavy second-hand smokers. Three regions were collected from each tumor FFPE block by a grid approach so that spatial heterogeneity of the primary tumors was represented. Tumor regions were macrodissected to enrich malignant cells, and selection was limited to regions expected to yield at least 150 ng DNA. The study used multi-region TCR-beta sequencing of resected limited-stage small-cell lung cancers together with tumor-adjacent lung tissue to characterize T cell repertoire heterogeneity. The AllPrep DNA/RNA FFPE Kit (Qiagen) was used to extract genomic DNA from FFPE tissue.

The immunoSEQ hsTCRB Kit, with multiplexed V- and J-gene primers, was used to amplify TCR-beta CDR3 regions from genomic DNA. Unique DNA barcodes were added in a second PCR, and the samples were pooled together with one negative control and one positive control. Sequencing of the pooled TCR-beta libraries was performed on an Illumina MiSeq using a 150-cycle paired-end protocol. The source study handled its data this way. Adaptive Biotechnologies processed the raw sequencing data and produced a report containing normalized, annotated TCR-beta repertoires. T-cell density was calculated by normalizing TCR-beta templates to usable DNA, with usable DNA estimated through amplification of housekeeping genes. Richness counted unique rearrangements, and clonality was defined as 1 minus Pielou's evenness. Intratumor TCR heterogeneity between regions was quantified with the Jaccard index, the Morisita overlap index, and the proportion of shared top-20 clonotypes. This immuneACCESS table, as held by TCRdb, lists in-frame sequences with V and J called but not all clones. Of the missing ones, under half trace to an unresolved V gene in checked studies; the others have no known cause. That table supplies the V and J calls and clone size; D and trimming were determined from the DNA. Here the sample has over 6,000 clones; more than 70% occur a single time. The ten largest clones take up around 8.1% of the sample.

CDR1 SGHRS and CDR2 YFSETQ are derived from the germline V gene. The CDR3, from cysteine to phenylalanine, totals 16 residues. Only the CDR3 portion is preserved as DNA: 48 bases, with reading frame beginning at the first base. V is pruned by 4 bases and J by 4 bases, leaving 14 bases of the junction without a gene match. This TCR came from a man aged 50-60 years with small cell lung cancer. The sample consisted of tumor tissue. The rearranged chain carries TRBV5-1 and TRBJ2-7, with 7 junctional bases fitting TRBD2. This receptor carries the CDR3 CASSTDYAGAGYEQYF. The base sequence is TGCGCCAGCAGCACCGACTACGCGGGAGCGGGTTACGAGCAGTACTTC.